This T cell receptor (beta chain) was obtained from a study of T cell clusters in autoimmune cytopenias. Whole-study results and caveats: Healthy donors had approximately 3.3-fold more exclusive TRB clusters than active autoimmune hepatitis patients. Primary autoimmune cytopenia patients seemingly lacked the physiological T cell clusters found in healthy donors.

TRB amplification used roughly 250 ng of peripheral blood genomic DNA. CDR1 is MNHNS, CDR2 SASEGT, per germline. The CDR3 is 14 amino acids. In regard to this clonotype: Its antigen is not identified.

One tube held mixed TRB-A and TRB-B primer pools for touch-down PCR. No DNA is given; TCRdb re-called the multiplex PCR reads and lists each CDR3 protein once. The table lists about 8,200 distinct CDR3 sequences. Sequences were obtained from peripheral blood. The chain employs TRBV6-1 and TRBJ2-7; TCRdb outputs TRBD1, but without DNA this stays unchecked. This sequence was found in a human donor with an autoimmune cytopenia or autoimmune hepatitis (not recorded which). The CDR3 loop reads CASTAPPSSYEQYF.